Listed here are 18 T cell receptor beta chains from one sample, sequenced in a study of blood T cells in healthy people across ages. Primers used in a second PCR of roughly 6 to 11 cycles were a sample-barcoded 5' primer and a J-beta primer mix. TCRdb re-called the 5' RACE reads with MiXCR, one entry per CDR3 protein. The table has approximately 670,000 distinct CDR3 sequences, around two fifths seen once. The sequencing sample was made of blood. Receptor source: an elderly man in good health.

J is TRBJ2-1 and V is TRBV7-2; TRBD2 matches at 14 bases. Germline loops: CDR1 SGHTA, CDR2 FQGNSA. The V segment lost 5 bases and the J segment 5 bases; nucleotides outside the gene matches: 11. The CDR3 totals 18 residues. This chain's CDR3 is CASSPTGTSGRVNNEQFF. DNA for the CDR3: TGTGCCAGCAGCCCCACCGGGACTAGCGGGAGAGTGAACAATGAGCAGTTCTTC.

In its sample, this clonotype was seen a few times. The rearrangement joins TRBV6-1 to TRBJ1-5; TRBD1 aligns across 7 bases. Germline CDR1 and CDR2: MNHNS and SASEGT. The CDR3 length is 15 residues. V was pared by 7 bases and J by 2 bases, with 8 bases of the junction left unmatched. CDR3 region: CASINRGQRNQPQHF. In nucleotides, the CDR3 is TGTGCCAGCATCAACAGGGGACAACGCAATCAGCCCCAGCATTTT.

The chain joins TRBV28 to TRBJ2-7; 11 nucleotides match TRBD2. The V gene end was trimmed by 7 bases and the J gene end by 1 base; junction bases not matched to a gene: 0. The CDR3 contains 13 residues. Looked up from germline, CDR1 is MDHEN and CDR2 is SYDVKM. The CDR3 spells CASTSGRSYEQYF. In DNA form, the CDR3 reads TGTGCCAGCACTAGCGGGAGGTCCTACGAGCAGTACTTC.

The V call is TRBV28, the J call TRBJ2-7, with D unresolved. Trimming stripped 6 bases from V and 4 bases from J, with 16 bases between. The CDR3 is made up of 14 amino acids. Per germline, CDR1 MDHEN and CDR2 SYDVKM. CDR3 bases: TGTGCCAGCAGGGCCGACCTAAATCGGTACGAGCAGTACTTC. This encodes CASRADLNRYEQYF.

V usage is TRBV12-3 or TRBV12-4 and J usage is TRBJ2-1, with 8 positions matching TRBD1. The CDR3 spans 15 residues. The ends lost 2 bases at V and 4 bases at J; junction bases unmatched: 4. CDR3 in DNA: TGTGCCAGCAGTTTAAACAGGGGGTTATACAATGAGCAGTTCTTC. Translation gives CASSLNRGLYNEQFF.

This clonotype was observed a handful of times. The CDR3 here is CASSRGLAGNYNEQFF. The CDR3 DNA reads TGTGCCAGCAGTCGGGGTCTAGCGGGAAACTACAATGAGCAGTTCTTC. The gene calls are TRBV28 and TRBJ2-1, with TRBD2 identical over 9 bases. V shed 5 bases, J shed 3 bases, and the junction held 8 bases outside the gene matches. Germline V gene data show CDR1 as MDHEN and CDR2 as SYDVKM. The CDR3 totals 16 residues.

The V gene is TRBV10-3, the J gene TRBJ2-3, with D possibly TRBD2 on 6 matching bases. Germline V gene sequence: CDR1 ENHRY, CDR2 SYGVKD. This CDR3 spans 18 amino acids. V was cut by 4 bases and J by 4 bases, with 24 bases left in between. CDR3 DNA sequence: TGTGCCATCAGTGCGTTTGGTTCGGACGGGGGTTCCGCAGATACGCAGTATTTT. Encoded protein: CAISAFGSDGGSADTQYF.

This chain connects TRBV4-2 to TRBJ2-2; D gene uncertain. The CDR3 has 16 residues. Deletions cut 0 bases from V and 1 base from J, with 9 bases between. In germline, CDR1 is LGHNA, CDR2 YNFKEQ. The CDR3 here is CASSQERSGNTGELFF. The CDR3 nucleotides are TGTGCCAGCAGCCAAGAGCGTTCCGGGAACACCGGGGAGCTGTTTTTT.

This clonotype showed up just a few times. J is TRBJ1-2 and V is TRBV20-1, with D tentatively TRBD1 (6 bases). V dropped 6 bases and J dropped 4 bases, with 18 bases sitting between them. CDR1 and CDR2 (germline): DFQATT, SNEGSKA (reference sequence). The CDR3 is 14 residues long. CDR3 sequence: CSAPPGGRVYGYTF. In nucleotides, the CDR3 is TGCAGTGCCCCGCCGGGGGGCAGGGTCTATGGCTACACCTTC.

This clonotype was picked up a small number of times. The rearrangement uses TRBV9 and TRBJ1-2, with 7 bases lining up with TRBD1. This CDR3 contains 19 residues. J was trimmed by 4 bases and V by 4 bases; bases with no gene match: 22. Germline-derived CDR1 and CDR2 are SGDLS and YYNGEE. CDR3 nucleotide sequence: TGTGCCAGCAGCCCCCTTTTGTTGCCCGGGACAGTGGAAACCTATGGCTACACCTTC. This translates into CASSPLLLPGTVETYGYTF.

The chain links TRBV20-1 to TRBJ2-1, with TRBD2 matching over 8 bases. The germline V gene encodes CDR1 DFQATT and CDR2 SNEGSKA (reference sequence). The ends lost 5 bases at V and 7 bases at J; junction bases unmatched: 13. This CDR3 is built from 15 residues. Here the CDR3 DNA reads TGCAGTGCTCGCCGAGCGGGGGCCGAGGTTAATGAGCAGTTCTTC. It encodes CSARRAGAEVNEQFF.

The chain couples TRBV23-1 to TRBJ2-7; D is possibly TRBD2 (7 bases). TRBV23-1 is noted as an ORF with a role that remains uncertain. The germline V and J ends were trimmed by 4 bases and 3 bases, with 13 bases remaining between them. The length of the CDR3 is 14 residues. CDR3 sequence reads: CASSPPRGGYEQYF. The CDR3 coding sequence is TGCGCCAGCAGTCCCCCGAGGGGGGGCTACGAGCAGTACTTC.

In this sample, this clonotype turned up many times. At one of its ends the junction is not consistent with the germline gene, which may arise from a read error. V gene TRBV7-6 combines with J gene TRBJ1-2; tentatively, D is TRBD1 (5 bases). Germline values: CDR1 SGHVS, CDR2 FNYEAQ. The CDR3 is 12 amino acids. The DNA for the CDR3 is TGTGCCAGCAGTTTAGCGGGGGATGGCTACACCTTC. Its translation: CASSLAGDGYTF.

This clonotype was found many times. The V gene is TRBV29-1, the J gene TRBJ2-1, with 8 nucleotides matching TRBD2. With V trimmed by 6 bases and J by 7 bases, 20 bases remained unmatched. Germline V gene data show CDR1 as SQVTM and CDR2 as ANQGSEA. The CDR3 consists of 17 residues. CDR3 sequence reads: CSVGRALAGTRSNEQFF. CDR3 bases: TGCAGCGTGGGGAGGGCGCTAGCGGGCACACGCAGTAATGAGCAGTTCTTC.

This clonotype appeared once. The J gene is TRBJ2-2, the V gene TRBV7-9; D is possibly TRBD2 (6 bases). CDR1 and CDR2 (germline): SEHNR, FQNEAQ (reference sequence). The CDR3 runs 15 residues. V was shortened by 7 bases and J by 5 bases, with 17 bases between the two germline ends. This CDR3 reads CASTTLDGRTGELFF. Written as DNA, the CDR3 is TGTGCCAGCACGACGCTTGACGGGAGAACCGGGGAGCTGTTTTTT.

The gene calls are TRBV20-1 and TRBJ2-7; 12 bases align to TRBD2. J was trimmed by 4 bases and V by 5 bases; bases with no gene match: 6. The CDR3 has 14 amino acids. The V gene's germline CDR1 is DFQATT and CDR2 SNEGSKA (reference sequence). The CDR3 DNA follows: TGCAGTGCTTTCCCCGGGACTAGCGGGTACGAGCAGTACTTC. This sequence encodes CSAFPGTSGYEQYF.

This clonotype was detected a few times. The genes are TRBV4-3 and TRBJ2-7; 8 bases match TRBD1. The germline gives CDR1 LGHNA, CDR2 YSLEER. Trimming removed 0 bases from V and 3 bases from J; junction bases left unmatched: 7. The CDR3 is 16 residues long. In nucleotides, the CDR3 is TGCGCCAGCAGCCAAGAATCTCGGGGACAGGTCTACGAGCAGTACTTC. Its protein product is CASSQESRGQVYEQYF.

The V and J genes are TRBV4-3 and TRBJ2-1; 8 bases match TRBD1. The V gene end was trimmed by 3 bases and the J gene end by 9 bases; junction bases not matched to a gene: 16. The CDR3 totals 17 residues. Germline V gene lookup returns CDR1 LGHNA and CDR2 YSLEER. The DNA of the CDR3 is TGCGCCAGCAGCCAGAGTAGGTTCGGACAGGGTAAAGGTGAGCAGTTCTTC. This codes for CASSQSRFGQGKGEQFF.